Following are 10 T cell receptor beta chains from one sample sequenced in a study of shared clonotypes between healthy human individuals. Naive CD8 cells were CD45RO-negative, positively selected for CCR7, excluding terminally differentiated effector memory CD45RA+ cells. Assay used: immunoSEQ multiplex PCR; TCRdb lists only in-frame clones, some missing. This sample has roughly 1,800,000 clones, with roughly 94% found just once. Sequenced: naive CD8+ T cells sorted from blood. The receptors derive from a man younger than 35 in good health.

The chain couples TRBV27 to TRBJ1-1; TRBD1 aligns across 8 bases. The V gene's germline CDR1 is MNHEY and CDR2 SMNVEV (reference sequence). Losses at the gene ends were 5 bases for V and 5 bases for J; bases not matched to a gene: 10. CDR3 length: 15 amino acids. DNA of the CDR3: TGTGCCAGCAGTCCATTGGACAGGGATGAAACTGAAGCTTTCTTT. Amino acid sequence: CASSPLDRDETEAFF.

The chain couples TRBV5-1 to TRBJ2-2; a possible D gene is TRBD2 (7 bases). Trimming cost V 2 bases and J 0 bases, with 11 bases left between them. Germline assignment: CDR1 SGHRS and CDR2 YFSETQ. There are 16 residues in the CDR3. In DNA form, the CDR3 reads TGCGCCAGCAGCTTCCCGGGGGGCACGAACACCGGGGAGCTGTTTTTT. Amino acids: CASSFPGGTNTGELFF.

The V and J genes are TRBV5-1 and TRBJ2-1; 9 nucleotides agree with TRBD2. The CDR3 totals 20 residues. Trimming took 0 bases from V and 6 from J; bases not matched to a gene: 19. Germline V gives CDR1 SGHRS, CDR2 YFSETQ. The CDR3 spells CASSLAPFQVVAGAFNEQFF. CDR3 bases: TGCGCCAGCAGCTTGGCGCCGTTTCAGGTGGTAGCGGGAGCCTTCAATGAGCAGTTCTTC.

The rearrangement uses TRBV6-6 and TRBJ1-3; D is perhaps TRBD1 (5 bases). V shed 7 bases and J shed 8 bases, with 9 bases lying between them. The CDR3 is 11 residues long. CDR1 is MNHNY and CDR2 is SVGAGI in the germline V gene (reference sequence). The CDR3 sequence: CASTPGDTIYF. The CDR3 DNA follows: TGTGCCAGCACCCCGGGGGACACCATATATTTT.

The V and J genes are TRBV5-1 and TRBJ2-7, with a tentative D call TRBD1 (5 bases). V gave up 2 bases and J gave up 2 bases, with 8 bases separating them. Germline CDR1 is SGHRS and CDR2 is YFSETQ. The CDR3 sequence is 13 residues long. CDR3 coding DNA: TGCGCCAGCAGCTTCGACAGTCCCTACGAGCAGTACTTC. Translation gives CASSFDSPYEQYF.

V gene TRBV27 combines with J gene TRBJ2-3; 8 bases agree with TRBD1. The germline gives CDR1 MNHEY, CDR2 SMNVEV (reference sequence). This CDR3 is 15 amino acids long. Trimming took 7 bases from V and 6 from J; bases not matched to a gene: 12. CDR3 sequence (DNA): TGTGCCAGCACCCTAGGGGCAGGGGGCGGCGATACGCAGTATTTT. Protein product: CASTLGAGGGDTQYF.

A note on this clone: Other DNA sequences in the sample encode the same CDR3. The rearrangement uses TRBV5-1 and TRBJ2-7, with D possibly being TRBD1 (6 bases). The CDR3 is 14 amino acids. Trimming shortened V by 1 base and J by 2 bases, and 10 bases separated the two germline ends. Germline values: CDR1 SGHRS, CDR2 YFSETQ. The CDR3 DNA follows: TGCGCCAGCAGCTTGAGAGGGGGACCCTACGAGCAGTACTTC. Its translation: CASSLRGGPYEQYF.

The J gene is TRBJ2-7, the V gene TRBV11-2, with D perhaps TRBD1 (6 bases). V gave up 4 bases and J gave up 2 bases, with 12 bases separating them. This CDR3 is built from 14 residues. The germline CDR1 and CDR2 sequences are SGHAT and FQNNGV. This CDR3 is CASSWGPATYEQYF. Written as DNA, the CDR3 is TGTGCCAGCAGCTGGGGGCCGGCAACCTACGAGCAGTACTTC.

The J gene is TRBJ2-1, the V gene TRBV4-3; D remains ambiguous. V gave up 4 bases and J gave up 10 bases, with 14 bases separating them. The germline gives CDR1 LGHNA, CDR2 YSLEER. The CDR3 is 13 amino acids. The CDR3 region is CASSPGNGLEQFF. The CDR3 DNA reads as TGCGCCAGCAGCCCCGGAAACGGGCTCGAGCAGTTCTTC.

The V call is TRBV9, the J call TRBJ1-3; D is undetermined. This CDR3 spans 18 amino acids. Germline values: CDR1 SGDLS, CDR2 YYNGEE. V lost 2 bases, J lost 0 bases, and 18 bases lay in between. The DNA for the CDR3 is TGTGCCAGCAGCGTCGGGGTGGGTCCTCCTGTCTCTGGAAACACCATATATTTT. This translates into CASSVGVGPPVSGNTIYF.